A selection of T cell receptor beta chains follows, all from one sample in a study of Graves' ophthalmopathy and Graves' hyperthyroidism. TCRdb independently ran MiXCR on the multiplex PCR reads; one entry per CDR3 protein. The sample shows about 210,000 distinct CDR3 sequences, 25% to 30% of them seen only once. The sample consisted of peripheral blood. The receptors originated from a man between 45 and 60 years old with Graves' ophthalmopathy. CDR3s include the opening cysteine and the closing phenylalanine or tryptophan. Fields, in order: J gene, V gene, D gene, clone size, CDR3 protein. A D gene is named only where the DNA matches it firmly. Only part of the rows carry a size: once, few, many, or a class if the clone is expanded.

>TRBJ1-5|TRBV6-5|-|many
CASSLEGRFGIHQPQHF
>TRBJ2-7|TRBV7-2|-|-
CASSIQQGVAYEQYF
>TRBJ1-1|TRBV5-1|-|many
CASRQAGVGTTEAFF
>TRBJ1-2|TRBV28|TRBD1|-
CASSHTQGSYGYTF
>TRBJ1-6|TRBV4-1|-|many
CASSQGRGSPLHF
>TRBJ1-3|TRBV29-1|TRBD1|many
CSVVRQGANTIYF
>TRBJ1-2|TRBV19|TRBD1|many
CASSRDRPPYGYTF
>TRBJ2-2|TRBV10-1|-|many
CASRGAPNTGELFF
>TRBJ1-2|TRBV20-1|TRBD1|many
CSAEGTVNYGYTF
>TRBJ1-2|TRBV6-1|-|-
CASSGRIRGVYGYTF
>TRBJ2-7|TRBV12-3/TRBV12-4|TRBD2|-
CASRGGTSETYEQYF
>TRBJ2-7|TRBV28|-|many
CASSSILAGSRGQYF
>TRBJ2-7|TRBV28|-|many
CASSLGVAPYEQYF
>TRBJ1-2|TRBV6-5|-|many
CASSYSGDYYGYTF
>TRBJ2-2|TRBV12-3/TRBV12-4|TRBD2|-
CATSEAPRGRAGELFF
>TRBJ1-6|TRBV6-5|-|many
CASSSRSYGPLSSYNSPLHF
>TRBJ2-7|TRBV28|TRBD1|many
CASSPTGGGHYEQYF
>TRBJ2-7|TRBV6-2/TRBV6-3|TRBD2|many
CASSYGLAGAYEQYF
>TRBJ2-7|TRBV6-5|TRBD2|-
CASSYSLLAVSYEQYF
>TRBJ2-7|TRBV2|TRBD1|many
CASRPGQGQYEQYF
>TRBJ1-3|TRBV20-1|-|many
CSARDGGSGNTIYF
>TRBJ1-2|TRBV6-5|-|many
CASRGPRANYGYTF
>TRBJ2-7|TRBV20-1|-|once
CSAVDGRKSDYEQYF
>TRBJ2-5|TRBV11-2|-|-
CASSFTGSRETQYF
>TRBJ2-5|TRBV6-5|-|many
CASEGGGGSQETQYF
>TRBJ2-7|TRBV3-1|-|many
CASSHGGYEQYF
>TRBJ2-2|TRBV6-5|TRBD1|many
CASTTPGQRSTGELFF
>TRBJ2-7|TRBV11-2|-|many
CASSLVGGADEQYF
>TRBJ2-7|TRBV6-1|TRBD1|-
CASRSGTGVEQYF
>TRBJ1-2|TRBV30|-|many
CAFDKGVNYGYTF
>TRBJ2-2|TRBV6-5|TRBD2|once
CASSYPAGGYTGELFF
>TRBJ2-7|TRBV6-2/TRBV6-3|-|many
CASSYGFTYEQYF
>TRBJ1-5|TRBV7-9|-|many
CASSLRGGQDQPQHF
>TRBJ2-2|TRBV7-8|TRBD2|-
CASSSRTSGRGTGELFF
>TRBJ2-5|TRBV20-1|-|-
CSASVAGKETQYF
>TRBJ1-6|TRBV3-1|-|many
CASSRLTGENSPLHF
>TRBJ1-5|TRBV7-8|-|-
CASSNQPQHF
>TRBJ2-7|TRBV12-3/TRBV12-4|TRBD2|-
CASSLNSGGPYEQYF
>TRBJ2-7|TRBV2|TRBD1|-
CASSDVGQGYEQYF
>TRBJ2-5|TRBV3-1|-|many
CASSQGGETQYF
>TRBJ2-5|TRBV14|-|many
CASSQGSETQYF
>TRBJ1-3|TRBV7-9|-|many
CASSARGQSGLSGNTIYF
>TRBJ1-1|TRBV12-3/TRBV12-4|-|many
CASRRSGTEAFF
>TRBJ1-3|TRBV14|-|many
CASSQDPNGNTIYF
>TRBJ1-2|TRBV9|-|-
CASTRNNYGYTF